A single sample gave rise to the 29 T cell receptor beta chains below, sequenced in a study of Tregs in tolerant kidney transplant recipients. Assay: immunoSEQ multiplex PCR; the TCRdb copy retains only in-frame clones and omits some. The sample consists of tens of thousands of clones, about 91% of them appearing once. The sample was Tregs from blood, taken before the transplant. The source of these receptors is a human donor who received a combined kidney and bone marrow transplant.

The rearrangement joins TRBV30 to TRBJ2-1; possible D gene TRBD1, 6 bases. Between the trimmed V and J ends, which lost 4 bases and 7 bases, there was a span of 14 bases. In germline, CDR1 is GTSNPN, CDR2 SVGIG (reference sequence). The CDR3 is 13 amino acids. The CDR3 nucleotides read TGTGCCTGGACAGGGGACGGAACTAATGAGCAGTTCTTC. It specifies CAWTGDGTNEQFF.

The chain combines TRBV4-1 with TRBJ2-7; weak D call: TRBD2 (7 bases). CDR3 length: 15 amino acids. The ends were cut back, 4 bases at V and 2 bases at J, with 15 bases in the middle. In germline, CDR1 is MGHRA, CDR2 YSYEKL. CDR3 sequence: CASSPAQGTTYEQYF. The CDR3 region has the DNA TGCGCCAGCAGCCCTGCGCAGGGGACTACCTACGAGCAGTACTTC.

The chain uses TRBV2 and TRBJ1-2, with D hard to call. This CDR3 has 15 residues. V gave up 2 bases and J gave up 4 bases, with 14 bases separating them. Germline V CDR1 and CDR2: SNHLY, FYNNEI. The CDR3 bases are TGTGCCAGCAGTGAAAGGGCAGGAGGTTCCTATGGCTACACCTTC. It is translated as CASSERAGGSYGYTF.

The sample holds a few counts of this clone. This sequence joins TRBV11-2 and TRBJ2-7; 11 bases align to TRBD2. This CDR3 comprises 15 residues. V lost 5 bases, J lost 2 bases, and 5 bases stayed unmatched. CDR1 and CDR2 from the germline V gene are SGHAT and FQNNGV. The CDR3 DNA reads as TGTGCCAGCAGCACGACTAGCGGGAAAACCTACGAGCAGTACTTC. Translation: CASSTTSGKTYEQYF.

This chain links TRBV10-1 with TRBJ2-5; possibly TRBD2 for D (6 bases). The germline gives CDR1 WNHNN, CDR2 SYGVQD (reference sequence). V lost 4 bases and J lost 0, with 6 bases in between. The CDR3 consists of 13 residues. CDR3 amino acids: CASSAGDQETQYF. CDR3 in DNA: TGCGCCAGCAGTGCGGGAGACCAAGAGACCCAGTACTTC.

The chain recombines TRBV5-6 with TRBJ2-6, with 9 bases fitting TRBD1. J lost 4 bases, V lost 6 bases, and 11 bases had no gene match. The CDR3 runs 17 residues. From germline, CDR1 is SGHDT and CDR2 YYEEEE. CDR3 nucleotide sequence: TGTGCCAGCACCCTAATCGGACAGGGGAAGGGGGCCAACGTCCTGACTTTC. Translating gives CASTLIGQGKGANVLTF.

This clone was observed a single time. The chain links TRBV9 to TRBJ2-6; D is possibly TRBD2 (5 bases). Trimming took 2 bases from V and 4 from J, leaving 16 bases between them. Germline CDR1 reads SGDLS; CDR2 reads YYNGEE. The CDR3 loop spans 17 amino acids. Here the CDR3 DNA reads TGTGCCAGCAGCGTTAGCAGCGGAGCTCTGGGGGCCAACGTCCTGACTTTC. Amino acid sequence: CASSVSSGALGANVLTF.

The V gene is TRBV28, the J gene TRBJ1-2, with TRBD1 as a possible D gene (6 bases). V was trimmed by 3 bases and J by 7 bases, leaving 9 bases between them. CDR1 is MDHEN, CDR2 SYDVKM, per germline. The CDR3 length is 12 residues. Written as DNA, the CDR3 is TGTGCCAGCAGTTTGAGGGACACTGGCTACACCTTC. It specifies CASSLRDTGYTF.

The chain combines TRBV7-9 with TRBJ2-7; D tentatively reads TRBD1 or TRBD2 (6 bases each). Trimming shortened V by 1 base and J by 2 bases, and 15 bases separated the two germline ends. Germline loops: CDR1 SEHNR, CDR2 FQNEAQ (reference sequence). This CDR3 contains 16 residues. CDR3 region: CASSLVSTGGTYEQYF. The CDR3, as DNA: TGTGCCAGCAGCTTAGTATCGACAGGAGGGACCTACGAGCAGTACTTC.

The V and J genes are TRBV5-4 and TRBJ2-3, with 10 bases fitting TRBD1. J gave up 3 bases and V 1 base, and 5 bases lay outside the gene matches. The CDR3 is made up of 16 amino acids. Per germline, CDR1 SGHNT and CDR2 YYREEE (reference sequence). Here the CDR3 reads CASSLSRDRGTDTQYF. DNA for the CDR3: TGTGCCAGCAGCTTGTCCCGGGACAGGGGAACAGATACGCAGTATTTT.

This clone showed up just a few times. This chain links TRBV4-1 with TRBJ1-4; D might be TRBD1 (5 bases). Trimming cost V 3 bases and J 7 bases, with 12 bases left between them. The CDR3 has 14 amino acids. Looked up from germline, CDR1 is MGHRA and CDR2 is YSYEKL. The chain's CDR3 is CASSHAQGGEKLFF. DNA of the CDR3: TGCGCCAGCAGCCATGCGCAGGGTGGTGAAAAACTGTTTTTT.

Worth noting for this clone: This sample includes further DNA sequences coding for the same CDR3. The chain couples TRBV15 to TRBJ1-1; the match to TRBD1 covers 9 bases. The CDR3 has 13 residues. In germline, CDR1 is LNHNV, CDR2 YYDKDF (reference sequence). The junction had 8 bases not matched to a gene; V was cut back by 4 bases and J by 11 bases. The CDR3 coding sequence is TGTGCCACCAGCACAGAAACAGGGGGCCAGGCTTTCTTT. Protein product: CATSTETGGQAFF.

The CDR3 loop reads CASSLSPQAEAGETQYF. The CDR3 DNA sequence: TGTGCCAGCAGTTTATCCCCCCAAGCGGAAGCCGGGGAGACCCAGTACTTC. V gene TRBV28 combines with J gene TRBJ2-5; weak D call: TRBD2 (5 bases). Between the trimmed V and J ends, which lost 1 base and 5 bases, there was a span of 20 bases. CDR1 is MDHEN and CDR2 is SYDVKM in the germline V gene. The CDR3 extends over 17 amino acids.

The chain has TRBV4-2 and TRBJ2-1, with 10 bases identical to TRBD2. The V gene end was trimmed by 0 bases and the J gene end by 8 bases; junction bases not matched to a gene: 10. The V gene's germline CDR1 is LGHNA and CDR2 YNFKEQ. This CDR3 has 17 amino acids. CDR3 DNA: TGTGCCAGCAGCCAAGAAACTAGCGGGACTAAGAGGGATGAGCAGTTCTTC. As protein: CASSQETSGTKRDEQFF.

V and J are TRBV10-3 and TRBJ2-1; TRBD2 matches at 11 bases. Trimming at V came to 10 bases and at J to 1 base, leaving 3 bases not matched to a gene. CDR1 and CDR2 (germline): ENHRY, SYGVKD. CDR3 length: 14 residues. CDR3: CATLAGESYNEQFF. The DNA for the CDR3 is TGTGCCACACTAGCGGGAGAGTCCTACAATGAGCAGTTCTTC.

V usage is TRBV5-1 and J usage is TRBJ2-7, with D perhaps matching TRBD2 (6 bases). CDR1 and CDR2 from the germline V gene are SGHRS and YFSETQ. The CDR3 runs to 15 residues. The germline V and J ends were trimmed by 4 bases and 2 bases, with 16 bases remaining between them. The CDR3 sequence is CASSPGPGVPYEQYF. Written as DNA, the CDR3 is TGCGCCAGCAGCCCTGGCCCGGGAGTCCCCTACGAGCAGTACTTC.

This clone occurred a few times. This rearrangement joins TRBV29-1 to TRBJ2-1; D ambiguous. The CDR3 consists of 11 residues. Germline loops: CDR1 SQVTM, CDR2 ANQGSEA. The V gene lost 6 bases and the J gene lost 4 bases, with 7 bases spanning the gap. This chain's CDR3 is CSVAAYNEQFF. DNA for the CDR3: TGCAGCGTGGCCGCGTACAATGAGCAGTTCTTC.

This clone was counted a single time. The chain carries TRBV5-1 and TRBJ2-1; 9 bases are a match to TRBD1. Germline lookup yields CDR1 SGHRS and CDR2 YFSETQ. CDR3 length equals 14 residues. J lost 4 bases, V lost 4 bases, and 3 bases had no gene match. CDR3 sequence (DNA): TGCGCCAGCAGCCAAGGACAGGGGTACAATGAGCAGTTCTTC. Translated: CASSQGQGYNEQFF.

The chain uses TRBV15 and TRBJ2-2; D uncertain. Per the germline V gene, CDR1 is LNHNV and CDR2 is YYDKDF (reference sequence). V was cut by 0 bases and J by 6 bases, with 8 bases left in between. The CDR3 contains 14 residues. DNA for the CDR3: TGTGCCACCAGCAGAGATTTGTCCGCCGGGGAGCTGTTTTTT. The encoded protein is CATSRDLSAGELFF.

This clone was counted between two and nine times. This sequence joins TRBV19 and TRBJ2-3; 8 nucleotides line up with TRBD2. The junction had 15 bases not matched to a gene; V was cut back by 4 bases and J by 3 bases. CDR3 length: 18 residues. Germline loops: CDR1 LNHDA, CDR2 SQIVND (reference sequence). CDR3 region: CASSRSGSRGRRTDTQYF. The CDR3 nucleotides are TGTGCCAGTAGTAGGAGCGGGAGTCGAGGCCGTAGGACAGATACGCAGTATTTT.

J is TRBJ2-7 and V is TRBV6-1; a weak D match, TRBD1 (6 bases). Germline loops: CDR1 MNHNS, CDR2 SASEGT. CDR3 length equals 13 residues. V lost 4 bases and J lost 4, with 11 bases in between. The DNA of the CDR3 is TGTGCCAGCAGTGGGGGGCACGGGTACGAGCAGTACTTC. Translating gives CASSGGHGYEQYF.

The rearrangement uses TRBV25-1 and TRBJ2-1; D is possibly TRBD1 (6 bases). Trimming pared 1 base from V and 7 bases from J, leaving 14 bases between. Germline V gene data show CDR1 as MGHDK and CDR2 as SYGVNS. The CDR3 extends over 15 amino acids. The CDR3 loop reads CASSESDSLRNEQFF. CDR3 coding DNA: TGTGCCAGCAGTGAATCGGACAGTCTCAGGAATGAGCAGTTCTTC.

The genes are TRBV10-2 and TRBJ2-7, with no clear D. The germline gives CDR1 WSHSY, CDR2 SAAADI. The CDR3 covers 14 residues. V lost 1 base to trimming and J lost 2 bases, with 9 bases between them. CDR3 amino acids: CASSELWVTYEQYF. The DNA of the CDR3 is TGCGCCAGCAGTGAGTTGTGGGTTACCTACGAGCAGTACTTC.

The chain combines TRBV7-8 with TRBJ2-2; TRBD1 matches at 9 bases. The CDR3 length is 16 residues. V gave up 4 bases and J gave up 4 bases; unmatched junction bases: 7. Germline values: CDR1 SGHVS, CDR2 FQNEAQ. CDR3 region: CASSSDRGRGTGELFF. CDR3 nucleotide sequence: TGTGCCAGCAGCTCCGACAGGGGGAGAGGCACCGGGGAGCTGTTTTTT. Combining the CDR3 with reference TRBV7-8 and TRBJ2-2 gives the whole variable domain GAGVSQSPRYKVAKRGQDVALRCDPISGHVSLFWYQQALGQGPEFLTYFQNEAQLDKSGLPSDRFFAERPEGSVSTLKIQRTQQEDSAVYLCASSSDRGRGTGELFFGEGSRLTVL.

The rearrangement links TRBV6-5 to TRBJ1-6; no definite D call. Trimming pared 3 bases from V and 8 bases from J, leaving 8 bases between. Germline V lookup: CDR1 MNHEY, CDR2 SVGAGI. The CDR3 is 13 residues long. The CDR3 reads CASSYVGDSPLHF. CDR3 coding DNA: TGTGCCAGCAGTTATGTGGGAGATTCACCCCTCCACTTT.

The genes are TRBV10-1 and TRBJ2-4; TRBD2 agrees at 7 bases. Trimming removed 4 bases from V and 1 base from J; junction bases left unmatched: 10. The germline CDR1 and CDR2 sequences are WNHNN and SYGVQD (reference sequence). The length of the CDR3 is 17 residues. The CDR3 spells CASSGGGPQKAKNIQYF. CDR3 sequence (DNA): TGCGCCAGCAGTGGCGGGGGTCCCCAGAAGGCCAAAAACATTCAGTACTTC.

The chain recombines TRBV28 with TRBJ1-4; no clear D gene. Germline CDR1 reads MDHEN; CDR2 reads SYDVKM. The CDR3 covers 15 residues. V was trimmed by 2 bases and J by 7 bases, leaving 14 bases between them. CDR3 region: CASSLRAEVGEKLFF. In DNA form, the CDR3 reads TGTGCCAGCAGTTTACGGGCCGAAGTTGGTGAAAAACTGTTTTTT.

The rearrangement joins TRBV28 to TRBJ1-1; D gene unclear. CDR1 is MDHEN and CDR2 is SYDVKM in the germline V gene. The CDR3 contains 11 residues. This chain's CDR3 is CETTSNTEAFF. The CDR3, as DNA: TGTGAGACTACCTCGAACACTGAAGCTTTCTTT.

This chain connects TRBV6-5 to TRBJ1-1, with D unresolved. The ends were cut back, 11 bases at V and 1 base at J, with 14 bases in the middle. CDR3 size: 13 residues. Looked up from germline, CDR1 is MNHEY and CDR2 is SVGAGI. In DNA form, the CDR3 reads TGTGCCGCCTACCCTCTAGGGAACACTGAAGCTTTCTTT. It yields the protein CAAYPLGNTEAFF.